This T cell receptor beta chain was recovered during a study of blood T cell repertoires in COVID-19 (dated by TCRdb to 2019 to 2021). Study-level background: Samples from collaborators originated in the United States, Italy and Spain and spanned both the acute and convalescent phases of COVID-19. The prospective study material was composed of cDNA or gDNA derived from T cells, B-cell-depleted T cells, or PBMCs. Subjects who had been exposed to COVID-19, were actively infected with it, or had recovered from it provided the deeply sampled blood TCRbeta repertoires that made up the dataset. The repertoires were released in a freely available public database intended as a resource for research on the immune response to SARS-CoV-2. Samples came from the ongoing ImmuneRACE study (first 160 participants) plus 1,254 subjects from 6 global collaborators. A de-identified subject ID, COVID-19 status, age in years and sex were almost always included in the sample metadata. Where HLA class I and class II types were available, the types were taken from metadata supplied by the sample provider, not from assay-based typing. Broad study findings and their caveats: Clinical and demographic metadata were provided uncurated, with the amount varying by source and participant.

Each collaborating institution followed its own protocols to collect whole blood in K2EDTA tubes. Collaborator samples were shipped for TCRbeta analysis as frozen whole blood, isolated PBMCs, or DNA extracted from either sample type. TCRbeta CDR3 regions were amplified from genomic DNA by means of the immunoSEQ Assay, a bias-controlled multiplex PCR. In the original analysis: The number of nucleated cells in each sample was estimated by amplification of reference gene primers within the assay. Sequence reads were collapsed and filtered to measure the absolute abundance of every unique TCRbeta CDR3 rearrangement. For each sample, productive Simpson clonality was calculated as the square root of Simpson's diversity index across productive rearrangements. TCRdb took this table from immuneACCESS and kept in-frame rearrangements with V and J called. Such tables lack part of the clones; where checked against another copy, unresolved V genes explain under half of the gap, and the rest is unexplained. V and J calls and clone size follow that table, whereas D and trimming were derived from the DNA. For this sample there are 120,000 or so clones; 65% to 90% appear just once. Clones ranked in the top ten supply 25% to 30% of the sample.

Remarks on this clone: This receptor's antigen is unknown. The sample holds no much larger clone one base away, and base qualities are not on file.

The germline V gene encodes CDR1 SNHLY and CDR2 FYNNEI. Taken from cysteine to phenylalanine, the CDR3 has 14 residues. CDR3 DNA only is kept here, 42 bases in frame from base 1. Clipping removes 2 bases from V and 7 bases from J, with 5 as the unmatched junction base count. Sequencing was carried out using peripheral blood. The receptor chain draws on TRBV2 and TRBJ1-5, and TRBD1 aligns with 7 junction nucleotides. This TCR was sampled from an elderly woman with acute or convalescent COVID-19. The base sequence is TGTGCCAGCAGTGAACAGGGGGTACGACAGCCCCAGCATTTT. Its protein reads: CASSEQGVRQPQHF. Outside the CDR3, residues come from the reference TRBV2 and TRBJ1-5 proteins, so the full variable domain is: EPEVTQTPSHQVTQMGQEVILRCVPISNHLYFYWYRQILGQKVEFLVSFYNNEISEKSEIFDDQFSVERPDGSNFTLKIRSTKLEDSAMYFCASSEQGVRQPQHFGDGTRLSIL.